Below, 16 T cell receptor beta chains from the same sample are listed, as sequenced in a study of blood T cell repertoires in COVID-19. The table came from immunoSEQ multiplex PCR; TCRdb's copy has only in-frame clones and leaves some out. The sample includes about 140,000 clones, around 81% of them seen just once. The sequenced material came from PBMCs or T cells enriched from blood (not recorded which). These receptors came from a woman aged 40 to 50 who had recovered from COVID-19.

J is TRBJ1-1 and V is TRBV30; D ambiguous. CDR3 length equals 11 residues. CDR1 and CDR2 from the germline V gene are GTSNPN and SVGIG (reference sequence). The CDR3 DNA is TGTGCGCTACACGGAGTCACTGAAGCTTTCTTT. The encoded protein is CALHGVTEAFF.

The genes are TRBV3-1 (or the pseudogene TRBV3-2) and TRBJ1-5; D uncertain. Germline lookup yields CDR1 LGHDT and CDR2 YNNKEL (reference sequence). The V gene lost 4 bases and the J gene lost 2 bases, with 12 bases spanning the gap. The CDR3 totals 15 residues. CDR3 in DNA: TGTGCCAGCAGCCCCAGGCCTCTTGGCAATCAGCCCCAGCATTTT. It encodes CASSPRPLGNQPQHF.

The chain is built from TRBV2 and TRBJ2-2; 10 positions match TRBD1. The CDR3 sequence is 19 residues long. Germline values: CDR1 SNHLY, CDR2 FYNNEI. V lost 8 bases, J lost 0 bases, and 15 bases stayed unmatched. The DNA of the CDR3 is TGTGCCAGCGGAGACAGGGGGCGCTTCCACTACGCGAACACCGGGGAGCTGTTTTTT. This encodes CASGDRGRFHYANTGELFF.

The chain is built from TRBV3-1 (or the pseudogene TRBV3-2) and TRBJ1-1; D remains ambiguous. V dropped 4 bases and J dropped 1 base, with 7 bases sitting between them. The length of the CDR3 is 13 residues. Germline V gives CDR1 LGHDT, CDR2 YNNKEL (reference sequence). CDR3 coding DNA: TGTGCCAGCAGCCGTATTAAGAACACTGAAGCTTTCTTT. As protein: CASSRIKNTEAFF.

The chain is built from TRBV19 and TRBJ2-3, with a possible D match to TRBD1 (6 bases). The CDR3 loop spans 14 amino acids. The V and J ends lost 2 bases and 2 bases respectively, with 8 bases between them. Germline CDR1 is LNHDA and CDR2 is SQIVND (reference sequence). The CDR3 protein is CASSIWGLTDTQYF. The CDR3 bases are TGTGCCAGTAGTATATGGGGGCTCACAGATACGCAGTATTTT.

The rearrangement joins TRBV5-1 to TRBJ2-1; a weak D match, TRBD2 (7 bases). Germline-derived CDR1 and CDR2 are SGHRS and YFSETQ. The CDR3 consists of 11 residues. V lost 8 bases and J 8 bases, leaving 11 bases between the germline ends. The chain's CDR3 is CASSGGYEQFF. DNA for the CDR3: TGCGCCAGTTCGGGGGGCTATGAGCAGTTCTTC.

The V gene is TRBV5-4, the J gene TRBJ2-1; 12 positions agree with TRBD1. The CDR3 has 17 residues. The ends lost 1 base at V and 8 bases at J; junction bases unmatched: 10. The germline V gene encodes CDR1 SGHNT and CDR2 YYREEE (reference sequence). In nucleotides, the CDR3 is TGTGCCAGCAGCTTGTTTCCCGGGACAGGGGGCGAGGATGAGCAGTTCTTC. Encoded protein: CASSLFPGTGGEDEQFF. Full variable domain (rest looked up from reference TRBV5-4 and TRBJ2-1): ETGVTQSPTHLIKTRGQQVTLRCSSQSGHNTVSWYQQALGQGPQFIFQYYREEENGRGNFPPRFSGLQFPNYSSELNVNALELDDSALYLCASSLFPGTGGEDEQFFGPGTRLTVL.

The chain combines TRBV5-4 with TRBJ1-3; D is possibly TRBD1 (5 bases). From germline, CDR1 is SGHNT and CDR2 YYREEE (reference sequence). V was trimmed by 5 bases and J by 2 bases, leaving 17 bases between them. CDR3 length equals 16 residues. The CDR3 sequence is CASSQGGAGTGNTIYF. In DNA form, the CDR3 reads TGTGCCAGCAGTCAAGGCGGGGCGGGGACTGGAAACACCATATATTTT.

The rearrangement uses TRBV2 and TRBJ2-3, with 10 bases lining up with TRBD2. Germline assignment: CDR1 SNHLY and CDR2 FYNNEI. With 7 bases clipped from V and 4 bases from J, the junction kept 8 bases outside the gene matches. This CDR3 comprises 15 residues. The DNA for the CDR3 is TGTGCCAGCATGGACGGACTAGCGGCTCCAGATACGCAGTATTTT. Its protein product is CASMDGLAAPDTQYF.

The chain combines TRBV27 with TRBJ2-4, with 9 bases aligning to TRBD1. This CDR3 region has 14 residues. V trimming: 5 bases; J trimming: 6 bases; junction bases outside the gene matches: 5. Germline loops: CDR1 MNHEY, CDR2 SMNVEV (reference sequence). The CDR3 DNA reads as TGTGCCAGCAGTAAAACAGGGGGCGTAAACATTCAGTACTTC. This translates into CASSKTGGVNIQYF.

This chain links TRBV24-1 with TRBJ2-1, with 8 positions matching TRBD1. Germline V gene sequence: CDR1 KGHDR, CDR2 SFDVKD. The CDR3 sequence is 13 residues long. The trim removed 6 bases at V and 6 bases at J, leaving 3 bases unmatched. This CDR3 is CATSLGTGNEQFF. CDR3 sequence (DNA): TGTGCCACCAGTCTAGGGACAGGCAATGAGCAGTTCTTC.

The rearrangement links TRBV5-4 to TRBJ1-5, with 9 bases lining up with TRBD1. Germline CDR1 reads SGHNT; CDR2 reads YYREEE (reference sequence). There are 13 residues in the CDR3. V shed 4 bases and J 7 bases; nucleotides not matched to a gene: 3. In DNA, the CDR3 is TGTGCCAGCAGCCGGGACAGGGAACAGCCCCAGCATTTT. Encoded protein: CASSRDREQPQHF.

The CDR3 nucleotides are TGTGCCAGCAGTTCTAAGGAGAGCTCCTACAATGAGCAGTTCTTC. It encodes CASSSKESSYNEQFF. The J gene is TRBJ2-1, the V gene TRBV7-9; no clear D gene. The CDR3 is 15 amino acids. Germline-derived CDR1 and CDR2 are SEHNR and FQNEAQ (reference sequence). V was pared by 6 bases and J by 0 bases, with 12 bases between.

The chain is built from TRBV9 and TRBJ1-3, with D maybe TRBD1 (5 bases). V was clipped by 4 bases and J by 6 bases, with 14 bases between them. The length of the CDR3 is 14 residues. Germline V gene sequence: CDR1 SGDLS, CDR2 YYNGEE. The CDR3 DNA reads as TGTGCCAGCAGCTCACGGGACTGGGCAAACACCATATATTTT. It codes for CASSSRDWANTIYF.

The chain recombines TRBV3-1 (or the pseudogene TRBV3-2) with TRBJ1-5; D gene ambiguous. CDR1 LGHDT and CDR2 YNNKEL come from the germline V gene (reference sequence). The CDR3 spans 13 residues. Trimming shortened V by 0 bases and J by 6 bases, and 6 bases separated the two germline ends. CDR3 loop: CASSQDRIQPQHF. The CDR3 DNA follows: TGTGCCAGCAGCCAAGATCGTATTCAGCCCCAGCATTTT.

The chain carries TRBV27 and TRBJ2-1; 8 bases are shared with TRBD1. The CDR3 consists of 17 residues. V lost 3 bases, J lost 3 bases, and 10 bases stayed unmatched. CDR1 MNHEY and CDR2 SMNVEV come from the germline V gene (reference sequence). CDR3 region: CASSLRRTGLLYNEQFF. For the CDR3, the DNA is TGTGCCAGCAGTTTGCGTCGGACAGGGCTCCTCTACAATGAGCAGTTCTTC.